This section outlines one T cell receptor (beta chain) sequence together with its context. Its antigen remains unidentified. These data come from a study of T cell responses to AZD1222 COVID-19 vaccine. Study summary: Recipients boosted at about 4 weeks or about 12 weeks are pooled.

V dropped 6 bases and J dropped 7 bases, with 13 bases sitting between them. CDR1 and CDR2 (germline): MNHEY, SVGAGI. There are 13 residues in the CDR3. Notes on the study in general: White British donors predominated, females outnumbered males, and clonal diversity was possibly underestimated. Spike was spanned by vaccine-associated CD4 TCRs, which were dominant at 160-218 and 743-854.

Method: immunoSEQ multiplex PCR; TCRdb's copy keeps in-frame clones and lacks some. The table shows tens of thousands of clones, with approximately 80% occurring only once. Here the sequenced sample was peripheral blood, taken on day 0 of AZD1222 vaccination. The rearrangement links TRBV6-5 to TRBJ1-5; D remains unclear. The TCR originated in an adult in good health. The CDR3 reads CASSPREVQPQHF. DNA of the CDR3: TGTGCCAGCAGCCCACGGGAGGTGCAGCCCCAGCATTTT.